This is a list of T cell receptor beta chains from one sample in a study of CD8 T cells in Susac syndrome. From the immunoSEQ multiplex PCR reads, TCRdb called clonotypes with MiXCR, one entry per CDR3 protein. The sample records about 81,000 distinct CDR3 sequences, 94% being singletons. Sequences were obtained from CD8+ T cells from PBMCs. The receptors were sampled from a human donor with Susac syndrome. Both conserved end residues are part of each CDR3. The order of the fields is clone size, D gene, V gene, J gene, CDR3 protein, CDR3 DNA. A D gene is named only where the DNA matches it firmly. Rows may omit the clone size; those that give it use once, few, many or a size class.

clone size: once; D gene: TRBD1; V gene: TRBV4-3; J gene: TRBJ2-7; CDR3 protein: CASSPSGTALYEQYF; CDR3 DNA: TGCGCCAGCAGCCCCTCCGGGACAGCACTGTACGAGCAGTACTTC
clone size: .; D gene: .; V gene: TRBV12-3/TRBV12-4; J gene: TRBJ1-5; CDR3 protein: CASSSDRSGQPQHF; CDR3 DNA: TGTGCCAGCAGTTCCGACAGGAGCGGCCAGCCCCAGCATTTT
clone size: .; D gene: .; V gene: TRBV29-1; J gene: TRBJ2-7; CDR3 protein: CSVYAAYEQYF; CDR3 DNA: TGCAGCGTTTATGCCGCCTACGAGCAGTACTTC
clone size: .; D gene: .; V gene: TRBV5-1; J gene: TRBJ2-5; CDR3 protein: CASTRGGETQYF; CDR3 DNA: TGCGCCAGCACTAGAGGTGGGGAGACCCAGTACTTC
clone size: .; D gene: .; V gene: TRBV10-3; J gene: TRBJ2-3; CDR3 protein: CAISARGGDTQYF; CDR3 DNA: TGTGCCATCAGTGCCAGGGGGGGAGATACGCAGTATTTT
clone size: .; D gene: .; V gene: TRBV27; J gene: TRBJ2-7; CDR3 protein: CASSSYRVSYEQYF; CDR3 DNA: TGTGCCAGCAGTTCCTACAGGGTTTCCTACGAGCAGTACTTC
clone size: .; D gene: .; V gene: TRBV7-6; J gene: TRBJ2-3; CDR3 protein: CASSLARASDNTDTQYF; CDR3 DNA: TGTGCCAGCAGCTTAGCCAGGGCCTCGGACAACACAGATACGCAGTATTTT
clone size: .; D gene: .; V gene: TRBV20-1; J gene: TRBJ2-3; CDR3 protein: CSAREREFSTDTQYF; CDR3 DNA: TGCAGTGCTAGAGAGCGAGAGTTCAGCACAGATACGCAGTATTTT
clone size: .; D gene: TRBD2; V gene: TRBV29-1; J gene: TRBJ2-1; CDR3 protein: CSVVAGGINEQFF; CDR3 DNA: TGCAGCGTTGTTGCGGGAGGCATCAATGAGCAGTTCTTC
clone size: .; D gene: .; V gene: TRBV30; J gene: TRBJ2-3; CDR3 protein: CAWTPGAGDWDTQYF; CDR3 DNA: TGTGCCTGGACCCCAGGGGCGGGAGATTGGGATACGCAGTATTTT
clone size: .; D gene: TRBD2; V gene: TRBV7-3; J gene: TRBJ2-7; CDR3 protein: CASRLLAGEKYEQYF; CDR3 DNA: TGTGCCAGTCGGCTCCTAGCGGGAGAGAAGTACGAGCAGTACTTC
clone size: .; D gene: .; V gene: TRBV7-6; J gene: TRBJ1-4; CDR3 protein: CASSVRAVNEKLFF; CDR3 DNA: TGTGCCAGCAGCGTTAGGGCCGTTAATGAAAAACTGTTTTTT
clone size: .; D gene: .; V gene: TRBV5-1; J gene: TRBJ2-7; CDR3 protein: CASSLGGHSTYEQYF; CDR3 DNA: TGCGCCAGCAGCTTGGGGGGACATTCGACCTACGAGCAGTACTTC
clone size: .; D gene: .; V gene: TRBV20-1; J gene: TRBJ2-7; CDR3 protein: CSAHYSEPSGYEQYF; CDR3 DNA: TGCAGTGCCCATTACTCCGAGCCCTCCGGATACGAGCAGTACTTC
clone size: .; D gene: TRBD1; V gene: TRBV14; J gene: TRBJ1-1; CDR3 protein: CASSLTGDGEAFF; CDR3 DNA: TGTGCCAGCAGCCTAACAGGGGACGGAGAAGCTTTCTTT
clone size: .; D gene: TRBD1; V gene: TRBV25-1; J gene: TRBJ2-5; CDR3 protein: CASSGDRGQETQYF; CDR3 DNA: TGTGCCAGCAGTGGGGACAGGGGACAAGAGACCCAGTACTTC
clone size: .; D gene: .; V gene: TRBV24-1; J gene: TRBJ2-5; CDR3 protein: CATSDFLEGRETQYF; CDR3 DNA: TGTGCCACCAGTGATTTTCTTGAGGGACGGGAGACCCAGTACTTC
clone size: .; D gene: .; V gene: TRBV3-1; J gene: TRBJ2-3; CDR3 protein: CASSQDEGDTQYF; CDR3 DNA: TGTGCCAGCAGCCAAGATGAGGGGGATACGCAGTATTTT
clone size: .; D gene: .; V gene: TRBV19; J gene: TRBJ2-7; CDR3 protein: CASSSVNYEQYF; CDR3 DNA: TGTGCCAGTAGTAGCGTAAACTACGAGCAGTACTTC
clone size: .; D gene: TRBD1; V gene: TRBV7-9; J gene: TRBJ1-1; CDR3 protein: CASSPGTGGTYTEAFF; CDR3 DNA: TGTGCCAGCAGCCCCGGGACAGGGGGTACGTACACTGAAGCTTTCTTT
clone size: .; D gene: TRBD2; V gene: TRBV9; J gene: TRBJ2-7; CDR3 protein: CASSVASSGSYEQYF; CDR3 DNA: TGTGCCAGCAGCGTAGCGTCTAGCGGGAGTTACGAGCAGTACTTC
clone size: .; D gene: .; V gene: TRBV19; J gene: TRBJ2-5; CDR3 protein: CASSQGTSYQETQYF; CDR3 DNA: TGTGCCAGTAGTCAGGGGACCTCGTACCAAGAGACCCAGTACTTC
clone size: .; D gene: TRBD1; V gene: TRBV7-8; J gene: TRBJ2-7; CDR3 protein: CASSGGTGGTYEQYF; CDR3 DNA: TGTGCCAGCAGCGGCGGGACAGGGGGGACCTACGAGCAGTACTTC
clone size: .; D gene: .; V gene: TRBV5-1; J gene: TRBJ2-5; CDR3 protein: CASSLAFETQYF; CDR3 DNA: TGCGCCAGCAGCTTGGCCTTCGAGACCCAGTACTTC
clone size: .; D gene: .; V gene: TRBV29-1; J gene: TRBJ2-1; CDR3 protein: CSVEKRALGPPYNEQFF; CDR3 DNA: TGCAGCGTTGAAAAGAGGGCCTTGGGACCCCCGTACAATGAGCAGTTCTTC
clone size: .; D gene: .; V gene: TRBV2; J gene: TRBJ2-7; CDR3 protein: CASSDGDTDYEQYF; CDR3 DNA: TGTGCCAGCAGTGATGGGGACACAGACTACGAGCAGTACTTC
clone size: once; D gene: TRBD2; V gene: TRBV28; J gene: TRBJ2-1; CDR3 protein: CASSPPGGGQNEQFF; CDR3 DNA: TGTGCCAGCAGTCCCCCGGGAGGCGGTCAGAATGAGCAGTTCTTC
clone size: .; D gene: .; V gene: TRBV2; J gene: TRBJ1-5; CDR3 protein: CASAGPGTYSNQPQHF; CDR3 DNA: TGTGCCAGCGCTGGACCGGGGACATATAGCAATCAGCCCCAGCATTTT
clone size: medium-sized; D gene: .; V gene: TRBV19; J gene: TRBJ2-5; CDR3 protein: CASSIDLQGPETQYF; CDR3 DNA: TGTGCCAGTAGTATAGATCTACAGGGCCCAGAGACCCAGTACTTC
clone size: .; D gene: .; V gene: TRBV14; J gene: TRBJ2-7; CDR3 protein: CASSPRGADEQYF; CDR3 DNA: TGTGCCAGCAGCCCGCGAGGGGCCGACGAGCAGTACTTC
clone size: .; D gene: .; V gene: TRBV11-2; J gene: TRBJ2-3; CDR3 protein: CASTKQGEGTDTQYF; CDR3 DNA: TGTGCCAGCACCAAACAGGGCGAAGGGACAGATACGCAGTATTTT
clone size: .; D gene: .; V gene: TRBV4-1; J gene: TRBJ2-2; CDR3 protein: CASSQEPTGELFF; CDR3 DNA: TGCGCCAGCAGCCAAGAGCCTACCGGGGAGCTGTTTTTT
clone size: once; D gene: TRBD2; V gene: TRBV23-1; J gene: TRBJ2-7; CDR3 protein: CASSQSLAREGSYEQYF; CDR3 DNA: TGCGCCAGCAGTCAATCCTTGGCACGGGAGGGGTCCTACGAGCAGTACTTC
clone size: .; D gene: TRBD2; V gene: TRBV5-4; J gene: TRBJ2-5; CDR3 protein: CASSNPTSVPGETQYF; CDR3 DNA: TGTGCCAGCAGCAACCCGACTAGCGTCCCTGGAGAGACCCAGTACTTC
clone size: .; D gene: TRBD2; V gene: TRBV5-6; J gene: TRBJ2-1; CDR3 protein: CASRVASGGNEQFF; CDR3 DNA: TGTGCCAGCAGAGTGGCTAGCGGAGGCAATGAGCAGTTCTTC
clone size: .; D gene: .; V gene: TRBV12-3/TRBV12-4; J gene: TRBJ1-2; CDR3 protein: CASAPRGFWYGYTF; CDR3 DNA: TGTGCCAGCGCACCGCGGGGGTTTTGGTATGGCTACACCTTC
clone size: .; D gene: .; V gene: TRBV5-6; J gene: TRBJ2-7; CDR3 protein: CASSLETGAYEQYF; CDR3 DNA: TGTGCCAGCAGCTTGGAGACAGGCGCCTACGAGCAGTACTTC
clone size: .; D gene: TRBD2; V gene: TRBV4-3; J gene: TRBJ2-2; CDR3 protein: CASSQYQLAGMFTGELFF; CDR3 DNA: TGCGCCAGCAGCCAATACCAGCTAGCGGGAATGTTCACCGGGGAGCTGTTTTTT
clone size: once; D gene: TRBD2; V gene: TRBV10-3; J gene: TRBJ2-5; CDR3 protein: CAISGASGGPQETQYF; CDR3 DNA: TGTGCCATCAGTGGCGCTAGCGGGGGGCCCCAAGAGACCCAGTACTTC
clone size: .; D gene: TRBD1; V gene: TRBV15; J gene: TRBJ2-7; CDR3 protein: CATSREDREQWEQYF; CDR3 DNA: TGTGCCACCAGCAGAGAAGACAGGGAGCAATGGGAGCAGTACTTC
clone size: .; D gene: .; V gene: TRBV29-1; J gene: TRBJ2-5; CDR3 protein: CSVEGGETQYF; CDR3 DNA: TGCAGCGTTGAAGGGGGTGAGACCCAGTACTTC
clone size: .; D gene: .; V gene: TRBV6-5; J gene: TRBJ2-1; CDR3 protein: CASSYSGTSEQFF; CDR3 DNA: TGCGCCAGCAGTTACTCGGGGACCTCGGAGCAGTTCTTC
clone size: .; D gene: TRBD2; V gene: TRBV19; J gene: TRBJ2-5; CDR3 protein: CASTLAGGSETQYF; CDR3 DNA: TGTGCCAGTACCTTAGCGGGAGGGTCAGAGACCCAGTACTTC
clone size: .; D gene: TRBD2; V gene: TRBV7-2; J gene: TRBJ2-5; CDR3 protein: CALGGAKTQYF; CDR3 DNA: TGTGCCCTCGGGGGGGCGAAGACCCAGTACTTC